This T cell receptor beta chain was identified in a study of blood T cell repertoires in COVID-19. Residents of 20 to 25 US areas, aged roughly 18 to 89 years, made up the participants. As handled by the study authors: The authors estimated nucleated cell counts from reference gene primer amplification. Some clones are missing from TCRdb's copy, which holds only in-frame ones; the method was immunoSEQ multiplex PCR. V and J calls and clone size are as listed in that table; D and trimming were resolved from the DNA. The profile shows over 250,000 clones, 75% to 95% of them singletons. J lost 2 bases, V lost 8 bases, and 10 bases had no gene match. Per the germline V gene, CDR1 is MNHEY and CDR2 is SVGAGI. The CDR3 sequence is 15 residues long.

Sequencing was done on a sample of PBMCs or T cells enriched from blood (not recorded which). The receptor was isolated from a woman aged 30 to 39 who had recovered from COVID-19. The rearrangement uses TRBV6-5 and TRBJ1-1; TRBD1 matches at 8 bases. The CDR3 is CASYKTGTGNTEAFF. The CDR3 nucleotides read TGTGCCAGCTATAAAACCGGGACAGGCAACACTGAAGCTTTCTTT.